Reported below is one TCR beta chain. Its target is unknown. The same CDR3 is also encoded by other DNA sequences in this sample. It was 200 ng DNA, about 30,000 T cell genomes, that sorted-subset replicate PCRs used. Sequencing was performed with immunoSEQ multiplex PCR; in TCRdb, only in-frame clones are kept and a portion is missing. The data show more than 2 million clones, with 90% to 97% seen just once and 0.13% held by the top ten. The split of CD4+ cells yielded CD45RA+ naive and CD45RA-negative memory subsets. These data originate in a study of shared clonotypes between healthy human individuals. Study as a whole: CD8 memory received one plate per donor, CD8 naive two, CD4 memory three and CD4 naive three.

Findings of the study overall: A reduction in generation probabilities was seen for non-shared clonotypes relative to those shared by all four donors.

V lost 3 bases and J 0 bases, leaving 10 bases between the germline ends. Germline V gene data show CDR1 as SGHRS and CDR2 as YFSETQ. There are 14 residues in the CDR3. The rearrangement joins TRBV5-1 to TRBJ2-7; tentative D call: TRBD1 (6 bases). Sequencing was done on a sample of naive CD4+ T cells sorted from blood. Stated subset: CD45RA+ positively selected. The receptor was isolated from a man aged 18 to 29 in good health. The CDR3 DNA sequence: TGCGCCAGCAGCTCAGGACAGAGCTCCTACGAGCAGTACTTC. Its protein is CASSSGQSSYEQYF.